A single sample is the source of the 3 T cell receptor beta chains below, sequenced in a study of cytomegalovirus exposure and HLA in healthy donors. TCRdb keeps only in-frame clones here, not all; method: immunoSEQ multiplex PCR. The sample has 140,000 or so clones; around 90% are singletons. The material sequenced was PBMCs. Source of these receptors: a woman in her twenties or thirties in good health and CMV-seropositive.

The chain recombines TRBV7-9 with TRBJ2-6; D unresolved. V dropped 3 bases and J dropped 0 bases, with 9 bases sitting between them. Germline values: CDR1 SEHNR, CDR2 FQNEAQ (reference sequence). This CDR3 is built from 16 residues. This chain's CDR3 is CASSFFRSSGANVLTF. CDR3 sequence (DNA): TGTGCCAGCAGCTTTTTTCGGAGCTCTGGGGCCAACGTCCTGACTTTC.

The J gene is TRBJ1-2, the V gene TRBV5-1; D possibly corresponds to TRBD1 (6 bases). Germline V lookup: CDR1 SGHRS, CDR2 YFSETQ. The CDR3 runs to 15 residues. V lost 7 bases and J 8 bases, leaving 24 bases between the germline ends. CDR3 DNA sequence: TGCGCCAGCTCCCCAGAGGGGGACCAAACTAGGGGCTACACCTTC. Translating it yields CASSPEGDQTRGYTF.

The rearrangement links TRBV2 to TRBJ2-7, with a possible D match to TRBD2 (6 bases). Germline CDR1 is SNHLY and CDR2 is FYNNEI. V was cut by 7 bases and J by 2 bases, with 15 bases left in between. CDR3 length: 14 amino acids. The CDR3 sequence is CASIKGGPTYEQYF. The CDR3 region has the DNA TGTGCCAGCATTAAGGGAGGCCCTACCTACGAGCAGTACTTC.